This is a list of T cell receptor beta chains from one sample in a study of T cell repertoires in cytomegalovirus infection. TCRdb re-derived calls from the reads in MiXCR, one entry per CDR3 protein. The repertoire holds tens of thousands of distinct CDR3 sequences, with approximately 22% as singletons. No antigen has been identified for these receptors. The specimen was PBMCs, sequenced either directly or after in vitro stimulation (not recorded which). The receptors stem from a human donor in good health (CMV status not recorded). Some clones in this sample may be carry-over from other donors' samples. Both conserved end residues are part of each CDR3.

V gene: TRBV25-1
J gene: TRBJ2-1
CDR3 protein: CASSERGSGMYNEQFF

V gene: TRBV27
J gene: TRBJ2-7
CDR3 protein: CASKAGVGYEQYF

V gene: TRBV28
J gene: TRBJ2-3
CDR3 protein: CASASGGVGADTQYF

V gene: TRBV7-7
J gene: TRBJ2-5
CDR3 protein: CASSVSWEETQYF

V gene: TRBV29-1
J gene: TRBJ2-1
CDR3 protein: CSVDLRGTESFNRGNEQFF

V gene: TRBV5-1
J gene: TRBJ1-5
CDR3 protein: CASSPSGQNQPQHF

V gene: TRBV7-9
J gene: TRBJ2-1
CDR3 protein: CASSFASGSNEQFF

V gene: TRBV20-1
J gene: TRBJ2-3
CDR3 protein: CSARALLAGETDTQYF

V gene: TRBV6-2/TRBV6-3
J gene: TRBJ1-1
CDR3 protein: CASRRDGLNTEAFF

V gene: TRBV19
J gene: TRBJ2-5
CDR3 protein: CASSIESRGEETQYF

V gene: TRBV18
J gene: TRBJ2-1
CDR3 protein: CASSLSQGYNEQFF

V gene: TRBV6-1
J gene: TRBJ1-2
CDR3 protein: CASSPHPGTGSSGYGYTF

V gene: TRBV7-2
J gene: TRBJ1-4
CDR3 protein: CASSLGPGATNEKLFF

V gene: TRBV7-8
J gene: TRBJ2-7
CDR3 protein: CASSFGTPEHEGQYF

V gene: TRBV19
J gene: TRBJ1-2
CDR3 protein: CAGKPDREEGGYTF

V gene: TRBV4-3
J gene: TRBJ1-1
CDR3 protein: CASSQDFLGGEAFF

V gene: TRBV7-8
J gene: TRBJ2-1
CDR3 protein: CASSLGSASGTNNEQFF

V gene: TRBV4-3
J gene: TRBJ2-1
CDR3 protein: CASSQERGQHNEQFF

V gene: TRBV6-1
J gene: TRBJ1-1
CDR3 protein: CASQRQGRSTEAFF

V gene: TRBV7-2
J gene: TRBJ1-2
CDR3 protein: CASSFRQEGYGYTF

V gene: TRBV28
J gene: TRBJ2-2
CDR3 protein: CASSLGSGPSGGELFF

V gene: TRBV7-9
J gene: TRBJ1-3
CDR3 protein: CASSLQNSGNTIYF

V gene: TRBV6-4
J gene: TRBJ2-1
CDR3 protein: CASSDSPGGEQFF

V gene: TRBV6-1
J gene: TRBJ2-3
CDR3 protein: CASSDWGQGSRLRGSTQYF

V gene: TRBV24-1
J gene: TRBJ1-2
CDR3 protein: CATSDTKQGSNYGYTF

V gene: TRBV2
J gene: TRBJ1-1
CDR3 protein: CASSDLEAGRTEAFF

V gene: TRBV27
J gene: TRBJ2-1
CDR3 protein: CASSLAKSYNEQFF

V gene: TRBV14
J gene: TRBJ2-5
CDR3 protein: CASSPWETSGSSQETQYF

V gene: TRBV6-2/TRBV6-3
J gene: TRBJ2-3
CDR3 protein: CASSPSGTRLNTDTQYF

V gene: TRBV2
J gene: TRBJ2-1
CDR3 protein: CASSGAPGGQWQFF

V gene: TRBV6-1
J gene: TRBJ1-5
CDR3 protein: CASSRDRGTSQPQHF